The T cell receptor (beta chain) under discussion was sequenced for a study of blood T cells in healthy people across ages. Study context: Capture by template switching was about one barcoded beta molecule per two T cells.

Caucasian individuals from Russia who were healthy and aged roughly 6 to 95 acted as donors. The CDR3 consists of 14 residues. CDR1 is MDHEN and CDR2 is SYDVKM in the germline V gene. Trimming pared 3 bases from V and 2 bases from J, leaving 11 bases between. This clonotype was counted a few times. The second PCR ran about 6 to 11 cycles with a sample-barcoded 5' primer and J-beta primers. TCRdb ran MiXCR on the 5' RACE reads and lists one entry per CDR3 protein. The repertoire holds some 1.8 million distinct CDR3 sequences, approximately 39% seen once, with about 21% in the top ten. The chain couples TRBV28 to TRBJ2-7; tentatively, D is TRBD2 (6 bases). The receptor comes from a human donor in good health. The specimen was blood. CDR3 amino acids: CASSFGGITYEQYF. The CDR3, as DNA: TGTGCCAGCAGTTTCGGAGGGATAACCTACGAGCAGTACTTC.